Sequencing of this TCR beta chain was carried out in a study of regulatory T cells in long-lasting Graves disease. Time point noted: newly diagnosed GD, antithyroid drugs for less than 3 months. PBMC-extracted RNA yielded the TCR library. Libraries of TCR beta came from iRepertoire HTBI primers plus Arm-PCR of CDR3 regions. TCRdb used MiXCR to reprocess the multiplex PCR reads, holding one entry per CDR3 protein. This sample has about 440,000 distinct CDR3 sequences, with about 15% found just once. There are 11 residues in the CDR3. V was trimmed by 7 bases and J by 7 bases, leaving 10 bases between them. In its sample, this clonotype was seen many times. What it recognizes is unknown. Study results and limitations: Persistent patients shared 2,741 public clonotypes among themselves. Newly diagnosed patients shared fewer, at more than 750. Compared with new cases, persistent Graves' patients showed reduced TCR diversity.

These data were likewise used in another study, on T cells in Graves' hyperthyroidism and ophthalmopathy. That work adds: Graves' hyperthyroidism without ophthalmopathy progression within 18 months was termed stable.

V usage is TRBV12-3 or TRBV12-4 and J usage is TRBJ1-1, with D tentatively TRBD1 (6 bases). The sequencing used peripheral blood mononuclear cells (PBMCs), collected at new diagnosis, from a patient treated with antithyroid drugs. The clonotype was recovered from a woman under 40 with Graves disease. The DNA of the CDR3 is TGTGCCAGCATGCAGGGGCTTGAAGCTTTCTTT. Translation: CASMQGLEAFF.